The text below deals with one TCR beta chain. Germline V gene data show CDR1 as MDHEN and CDR2 as SYDVKM. CDR3 length: 14 residues. Between the trimmed V and J ends, which lost 6 bases and 0 bases, there was a span of 12 bases. The entry originates in a study of blood T cell repertoires in COVID-19. Data came from immunoSEQ multiplex PCR; TCRdb stores just in-frame clones and leaves some out. The top ten hold 2.3% of the sample, which has about 390,000 clones, 87% seen once. Input material: peripheral blood. The sequence derives from a woman aged 55 to 70 with COVID-19, enrolled during active disease. The chain carries TRBV28 and TRBJ2-7, with a possible D match to TRBD1 (6 bases). The CDR3 nucleotides read TGTGCCAGCAGGGGGGCAGGGTCCTCCTACGAGCAGTACTTC. It is translated as CASRGAGSSYEQYF.